Each of the 30 T cell receptor beta chains below was sequenced from the same sample in a study of T cell changes during pregnancy in multiple sclerosis. Clones were sequenced by immunoSEQ multiplex PCR, and TCRdb holds only the in-frame ones, with some missing. Of approximately 130,000 clones listed, roughly 95% are singletons. The specimen comprised peripheral blood, sampled after pregnancy. These receptors came from a female donor with multiple sclerosis, enrolled in a pregnancy study.

The chain recombines TRBV13 with TRBJ2-1; 12 nucleotides align to TRBD2. With 4 bases clipped from V and 2 bases from J, the junction kept 6 bases outside the gene matches. Germline CDR1 PRHDT, CDR2 FYEKMQ (reference sequence). The CDR3 has 17 residues. This chain's CDR3 is CASSSTSGRGTYNEQFF. CDR3 in DNA: TGTGCCAGCAGCTCGACTAGCGGGAGAGGGACCTACAATGAGCAGTTCTTC.

This sequence joins TRBV5-1 and TRBJ2-1, with D perhaps matching TRBD2 (7 bases). The CDR3 loop spans 15 amino acids. V was pared by 7 bases and J by 6 bases, with 20 bases between. Germline CDR1 is SGHRS and CDR2 is YFSETQ. CDR3 sequence (DNA): TGCGCCAGCGGGGCGGGGGCTGCTTTGGGCAATGAGCAGTTCTTC. This encodes CASGAGAALGNEQFF.

This clone was detected once. The chain carries TRBV29-1 and TRBJ2-1; the D gene is possibly TRBD2 (6 bases). CDR3 length equals 13 residues. The V gene lost 7 bases and the J gene lost 3 bases, with 13 bases spanning the gap. The germline CDR1 and CDR2 sequences are SQVTM and ANQGSEA. The CDR3 DNA reads TGCAGCGACACAAGGGGAGGCTACAATGAGCAGTTCTTC. This gives the protein CSDTRGGYNEQFF.

The count of this clone is one. CDR3 coding DNA: TGTGCCAGCAGCTTAGTGGGACAGGGGGCCTACGAGCAGTACTTC. This translates into CASSLVGQGAYEQYF. The gene calls are TRBV7-2 and TRBJ2-7; TRBD1 aligns across 11 bases. The V gene's germline CDR1 is SGHTA and CDR2 FQGNSA. V lost 1 base and J lost 2; bases outside the gene matches: 1. The CDR3 length is 15 residues.

The chain links TRBV11-1 to TRBJ2-1; D perhaps matches TRBD1 (6 bases). CDR1 is SGHAT and CDR2 is FQDESV in the germline V gene (reference sequence). Trimming took off 5 bases at V and 1 base at J, with 15 bases between the two ends. The CDR3 totals 16 residues. The CDR3 region is CASSQLDRMSYNEQFF. DNA for the CDR3: TGTGCCAGCAGCCAACTAGACAGGATGTCCTACAATGAGCAGTTCTTC.

The chain recombines TRBV19 with TRBJ2-7; 7 bases fit TRBD2. The CDR3 is made up of 13 amino acids. Germline V lookup: CDR1 LNHDA, CDR2 SQIVND (reference sequence). The trim removed 5 bases at V and 2 bases at J, leaving 3 bases unmatched. The DNA of the CDR3 is TGTGCCAGTAGTGGCAGCGGGACCTACGAGCAGTACTTC. Amino acids: CASSGSGTYEQYF.

This sequence joins TRBV5-1 and TRBJ2-2, with 9 bases matching TRBD1. V was clipped by 0 bases and J by 6 bases; unmatched bases: 3. This CDR3 is built from 15 residues. The germline V gene encodes CDR1 SGHRS and CDR2 YFSETQ. The CDR3 bases are TGCGCCAGCAGCTTGGGGGACAGGGACTCCGGGGAGCTGTTTTTT. Protein: CASSLGDRDSGELFF.

With regard to this clone: At one end, the junction sequence differs from germline, possibly due to a read error. This chain uses TRBV5-4 with TRBJ2-7; TRBD1 matches at 8 bases. The germline V gene has CDR1 SGHNT and CDR2 YYREEE (reference sequence). CDR3 size: 14 residues. CDR3 in DNA: TGTGCCAGCAGCCCGGGACAGGAGAGCTACGGGCAGTACTTC. The encoded protein is CASSPGQESYGQYF.

The chain carries TRBV28 and TRBJ2-1, with 9 bases lining up with TRBD1. Trimming cost V 7 bases and J 8 bases; bases outside gene matches: 6. Per the germline V gene, CDR1 is MDHEN and CDR2 is SYDVKM. This CDR3 comprises 13 residues. CDR3 loop: CASTPGQGHEQFF. CDR3 nucleotides: TGTGCCAGCACCCCGGGACAGGGACATGAGCAGTTCTTC. Complete variable domain (other parts from reference TRBV28 and TRBJ2-1): DVKVTQSSRYLVKRTGEKVFLECVQDMDHENMFWYRQDPGLGLRLIYFSYDVKMKEKGDIPEGYSVSREKKERFSLILESASTNQTSMYLCASTPGQGHEQFFGPGTRLTVL.

The chain links TRBV28 to TRBJ1-4; D possibly corresponds to TRBD1 (6 bases). This CDR3 comprises 15 residues. Trimming removed 4 bases from V and 0 bases from J, with 9 bases in between. Germline values: CDR1 MDHEN, CDR2 SYDVKM. CDR3 in amino acids: CASSYGGATNEKLFF. The CDR3 nucleotides are TGTGCCAGCAGTTATGGGGGCGCAACTAATGAAAAACTGTTTTTT.

The chain employs TRBV19 and TRBJ2-3, with TRBD1 matching over 7 bases. The junction had 7 bases not matched to a gene; V was cut back by 3 bases and J by 4 bases. The CDR3 is 15 amino acids. CDR1 and CDR2 (germline): LNHDA, SQIVND (reference sequence). CDR3 amino acids: CASSMTGFGADTQYF. The CDR3, as DNA: TGTGCCAGTAGTATGACAGGGTTCGGCGCAGATACGCAGTATTTT.

The V call is TRBV5-5, the J call TRBJ2-1; TRBD2 matches 8 bases. The germline gives CDR1 SGHKS, CDR2 YYEKEE (reference sequence). The CDR3 sequence is 14 residues long. V gave up 4 bases and J gave up 5 bases; unmatched junction bases: 5. CDR3 loop: CASSHTSGNNEQFF. CDR3 nucleotides: TGTGCCAGCAGCCACACTAGCGGAAACAATGAGCAGTTCTTC.

The rearrangement joins TRBV28 to TRBJ2-7, with D possibly matching TRBD2 (7 bases). Germline CDR1 and CDR2: MDHEN and SYDVKM. This CDR3 spans 15 amino acids. V gave up 4 bases and J gave up 4 bases, with 17 bases separating them. CDR3 protein: CASSSLGGAMYEQYF. In DNA, the CDR3 is TGTGCCAGCAGTTCCCTTGGGGGGGCCATGTACGAGCAGTACTTC.

This chain uses TRBV28 with TRBJ2-6; D is perhaps TRBD2 (6 bases). V was trimmed by 3 bases and J by 0 bases, leaving 15 bases between them. The V gene's germline CDR1 is MDHEN and CDR2 SYDVKM. The CDR3 covers 18 residues. CDR3 sequence: CASSLGDAGRSGANVLTF. DNA of the CDR3: TGTGCCAGCAGTTTGGGTGATGCGGGGCGCTCTGGGGCCAACGTCCTGACTTTC.

As regards this clone: Other nucleotide sequences from this sample produce the same CDR3. The chain recombines TRBV19 with TRBJ2-5; 7 nucleotides agree with TRBD1. Germline V CDR1 and CDR2: LNHDA, SQIVND (reference sequence). The CDR3 totals 14 residues. Trimming took 1 base from V and 1 from J; bases not matched to a gene: 0. In DNA form, the CDR3 reads TGTGCCAGTAGTATAGGACAGGGCCAAGAGACCCAGTACTTC. Residues: CASSIGQGQETQYF.

The chain employs TRBV2 and TRBJ1-5; D gene unclear. Looked up from germline, CDR1 is SNHLY and CDR2 is FYNNEI. Deletions cut 6 bases from V and 7 bases from J, with 16 bases between. There are 14 residues in the CDR3. The CDR3 nucleotides are TGTGCCAGCAGCTCTGACGGGTCTGGGCAGCCCCAGCATTTT. As protein: CASSSDGSGQPQHF. The full variable domain, rest sourced from reference TRBV2 and TRBJ1-5, is EPEVTQTPSHQVTQMGQEVILRCVPISNHLYFYWYRQILGQKVEFLVSFYNNEISEKSEIFDDQFSVERPDGSNFTLKIRSTKLEDSAMYFCASSSDGSGQPQHFGDGTRLSIL.

The CDR3 DNA sequence: TGCGCCAGAGGGACAGGGGGTTTGCGGGAGCTGTTTTTT. Translating it yields CARGTGGLRELFF. The chain has TRBV4-3 and TRBJ2-2, with 11 nucleotides matching TRBD1. J gave up 9 bases and V 9 bases, and 6 bases lay outside the gene matches. The germline V gene encodes CDR1 LGHNA and CDR2 YSLEER. The length of the CDR3 is 13 residues.

The chain combines TRBV6-6 with TRBJ2-7, with 7 bases matching TRBD1. Trimming at V came to 4 bases and at J to 5 bases, leaving 8 bases not matched to a gene. From germline, CDR1 is MNHNY and CDR2 SVGAGI (reference sequence). This CDR3 spans 14 amino acids. CDR3 sequence: CASSSRQGQNEQYF. The DNA for the CDR3 is TGTGCCAGCAGTTCCAGACAGGGTCAAAACGAGCAGTACTTC.

This sequence joins TRBV6-1 and TRBJ2-2; 10 positions match TRBD2. V shed 7 bases and J 6 bases; nucleotides not matched to a gene: 5. The CDR3 is made up of 14 amino acids. Per the germline V gene, CDR1 is MNHNS and CDR2 is SASEGT. In DNA form, the CDR3 reads TGTGCCAGCAATCTAGCGGGAGTTCCCGGGGAGCTGTTTTTT. It translates to CASNLAGVPGELFF.

The CDR3 is CASSSPYSYEQYF. The CDR3 DNA sequence: TGTGCCAGCAGCTCCCCGTATAGCTACGAGCAGTACTTC. V usage is TRBV7-9 and J usage is TRBJ2-7; D is unclear. Germline V lookup: CDR1 SEHNR, CDR2 FQNEAQ (reference sequence). CDR3 length: 13 residues. The germline V and J ends were trimmed by 4 bases and 3 bases, with 10 bases remaining between them.

The genes are TRBV7-9 and TRBJ2-7, with 10 bases matching TRBD2. From germline, CDR1 is SEHNR and CDR2 FQNEAQ (reference sequence). V lost 4 bases and J lost 3; bases outside the gene matches: 3. The CDR3 has 14 amino acids. The DNA of the CDR3 is TGTGCCAGCAGCTCGGGACTAGCGATCTACGAGCAGTACTTC. It encodes CASSSGLAIYEQYF.

This chain connects TRBV27 to TRBJ1-1, with a weak D call TRBD1 (6 bases). The V gene lost 2 bases and the J gene lost 5 bases, with 9 bases spanning the gap. This CDR3 is built from 13 residues. The germline V gene encodes CDR1 MNHEY and CDR2 SMNVEV (reference sequence). The CDR3 DNA sequence: TGTGCCAGCAGTTTAGAACAGGGAACTGAAGCTTTCTTT. Translating it yields CASSLEQGTEAFF.

The V gene is TRBV27, the J gene TRBJ2-1; 11 bases are a match to TRBD2. Germline V gives CDR1 MNHEY, CDR2 SMNVEV (reference sequence). V lost 8 bases and J lost 3; bases outside the gene matches: 12. CDR3 length: 17 residues. The CDR3 nucleotides are TGTGCCAGCTCGGGACTAGCGGCGCAGATGAACTACAATGAGCAGTTCTTC. It yields the protein CASSGLAAQMNYNEQFF.

The chain uses TRBV7-9 and TRBJ2-7; 14 nucleotides line up with TRBD2. The germline V gene has CDR1 SEHNR and CDR2 FQNEAQ (reference sequence). Losses at the gene ends were 5 bases for V and 2 bases for J; bases not matched to a gene: 5. CDR3 length equals 16 residues. This CDR3 reads CASSPRGLAGAYEQYF. CDR3 sequence (DNA): TGTGCCAGCAGCCCCAGGGGACTAGCGGGAGCCTACGAGCAGTACTTC.

This chain uses TRBV28 with TRBJ2-2, with 7 bases lining up with TRBD2. Germline V gene lookup returns CDR1 MDHEN and CDR2 SYDVKM. The CDR3 is made up of 15 amino acids. The trim removed 2 bases at V and 0 bases at J, leaving 0 bases unmatched. The CDR3 loop is CASSLAGANTGELFF. CDR3 nucleotides: TGTGCCAGCAGTTTAGCGGGAGCGAACACCGGGGAGCTGTTTTTT.

This clone appeared a few times. The V call is TRBV2, the J call TRBJ1-5; 7 bases match TRBD1. The CDR3 is 15 amino acids. The junction had 6 bases not matched to a gene; V was cut back by 6 bases and J by 1 base. Per germline, CDR1 SNHLY and CDR2 FYNNEI. The CDR3 DNA reads TGTGCCAGCAGGCCAACAGGGGACAGCAATCAGCCCCAGCATTTT. Amino acids: CASRPTGDSNQPQHF. Full variable domain (remainder filled in from reference TRBV2 and TRBJ1-5): EPEVTQTPSHQVTQMGQEVILRCVPISNHLYFYWYRQILGQKVEFLVSFYNNEISEKSEIFDDQFSVERPDGSNFTLKIRSTKLEDSAMYFCASRPTGDSNQPQHFGDGTRLSIL.

This chain connects TRBV5-6 to TRBJ2-7; perhaps TRBD2 as D (5 bases). The CDR3 covers 14 residues. The germline V gene has CDR1 SGHDT and CDR2 YYEEEE. V was clipped by 0 bases and J by 3 bases, with 10 bases between them. The CDR3 loop is CASSLAGMIYEQYF. CDR3 sequence (DNA): TGTGCCAGCAGCTTGGCGGGAATGATCTACGAGCAGTACTTC.

The V call is TRBV4-1, the J call TRBJ2-1, with 8 bases fitting TRBD2. The CDR3 consists of 14 residues. V lost 3 bases and J lost 5; bases outside the gene matches: 3. Germline V gives CDR1 MGHRA, CDR2 YSYEKL. The CDR3 bases are TGCGCCAGCAGCCAGACTAGCGTTAACAATGAGCAGTTCTTC. Protein sequence: CASSQTSVNNEQFF.

This chain connects TRBV5-5 to TRBJ2-7; D is perhaps TRBD2 (6 bases). V lost 4 bases and J 6 bases, leaving 14 bases between the germline ends. Germline CDR1 and CDR2: SGHKS and YYEKEE (reference sequence). The CDR3 consists of 13 residues. This chain's CDR3 is CASSPTAGSEQYF. CDR3 nucleotide sequence: TGTGCCAGCAGCCCGACCGCGGGGAGCGAGCAGTACTTC.

This chain connects TRBV23-1 to TRBJ1-5; 9 bases match TRBD1. TRBV23-1 is filed as an ORF, its function uncertain. The CDR3 runs to 17 residues. Trimming at V came to 8 bases and at J to 3 bases, leaving 14 bases not matched to a gene. CDR3: CASLLGTGCYDNQPQHF. The DNA for the CDR3 is TGCGCCAGCTTACTGGGGACAGGGTGTTACGACAATCAGCCCCAGCATTTT.